This TCR beta chain is drawn from a study of human T cells and chemical hapten exposure. Findings of the study overall: Counts of expanded TCRs (at PT1) showed a positive correlation with patch test score. There was alopecia in the donors, so their immune response may differ from that of healthy people.

This clonotype was seen only a few times. Antigen specificity is unknown. Using its own MiXCR run on the RACE reads, TCRdb lists one record per CDR3 protein. This sample yields around 380,000 distinct CDR3 sequences, of which approximately 5% are seen a single time; around 2% belongs to the top ten. Time point: patch test 1, 2 weeks after DPC sensitization. Treatment reported: therapeutic diphenylcyclopropenone sensitization with weekly scalp DPC. CDR1 and CDR2 (germline): SGDLS, YYNGEE. Trimming stripped 0 bases from V and 6 bases from J, with 9 bases between. This CDR3 is built from 14 residues. This chain connects TRBV9 to TRBJ2-2, with a possible D match to TRBD2 (5 bases). This sequence originates from a woman between 45 and 65 years old with alopecia areata. Some clones in this sample may be carry-over from other donors' samples. Sequences were derived from whole blood, sampled in connection with sensitization to the hapten diphenylcyclopropenone (DPC). The CDR3 is CASSVEELAGELFF. The CDR3, as DNA: TGTGCCAGCAGCGTAGAGGAACTAGCCGGGGAGCTGTTTTTT.